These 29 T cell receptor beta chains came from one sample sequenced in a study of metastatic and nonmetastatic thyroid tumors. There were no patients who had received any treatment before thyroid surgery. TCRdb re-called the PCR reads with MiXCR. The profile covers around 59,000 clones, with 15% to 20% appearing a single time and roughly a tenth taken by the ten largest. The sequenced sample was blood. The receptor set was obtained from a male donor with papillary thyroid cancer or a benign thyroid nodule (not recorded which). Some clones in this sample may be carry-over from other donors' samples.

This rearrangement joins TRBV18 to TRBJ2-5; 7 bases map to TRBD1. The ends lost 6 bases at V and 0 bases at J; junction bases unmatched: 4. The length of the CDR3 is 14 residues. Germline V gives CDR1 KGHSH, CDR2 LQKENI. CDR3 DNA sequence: TGTGCCAGCTCCCCCGGGACAGACCAAGAGACCCAGTACTTC. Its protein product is CASSPGTDQETQYF.

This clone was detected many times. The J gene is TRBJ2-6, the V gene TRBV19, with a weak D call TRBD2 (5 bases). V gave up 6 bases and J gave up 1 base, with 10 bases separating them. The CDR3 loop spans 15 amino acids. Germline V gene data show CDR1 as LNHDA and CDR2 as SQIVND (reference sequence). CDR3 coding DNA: TGTGCCAGTAGCACGGGGTCTTCTGGGGCCAACGTCCTGACTTTC. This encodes CASSTGSSGANVLTF.

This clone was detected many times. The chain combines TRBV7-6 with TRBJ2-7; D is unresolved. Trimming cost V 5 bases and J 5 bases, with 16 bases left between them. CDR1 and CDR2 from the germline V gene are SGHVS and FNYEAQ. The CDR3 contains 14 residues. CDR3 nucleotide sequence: TGTGCCAGCAGCCGATATAACAGTAACGACGAGCAGTACTTC. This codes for CASSRYNSNDEQYF.

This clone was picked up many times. The CDR3 nucleotides are TGTGCCACCAGTGATATTGGGAATCAGCCCCAGCATTTT. This translates into CATSDIGNQPQHF. The rearrangement links TRBV24-1 to TRBJ1-5; D is ambiguous. Germline V lookup: CDR1 KGHDR, CDR2 SFDVKD. Trimming took 3 bases from V and 4 from J, leaving 6 bases between them. The CDR3 length is 13 residues.

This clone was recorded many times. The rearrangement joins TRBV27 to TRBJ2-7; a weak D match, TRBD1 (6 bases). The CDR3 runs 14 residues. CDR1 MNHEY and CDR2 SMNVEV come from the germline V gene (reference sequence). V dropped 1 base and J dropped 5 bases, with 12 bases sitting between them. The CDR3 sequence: CASSLFRGGHEQYF. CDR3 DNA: TGTGCCAGCAGTTTATTCAGGGGCGGGCACGAGCAGTACTTC.

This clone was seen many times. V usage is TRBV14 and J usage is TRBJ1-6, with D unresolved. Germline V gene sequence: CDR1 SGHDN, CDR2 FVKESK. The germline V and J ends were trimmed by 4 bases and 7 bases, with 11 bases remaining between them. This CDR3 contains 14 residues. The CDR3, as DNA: TGTGCCAGCAGCCGGACGGCCGTAAATTCACCCCTCCACTTT. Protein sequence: CASSRTAVNSPLHF.

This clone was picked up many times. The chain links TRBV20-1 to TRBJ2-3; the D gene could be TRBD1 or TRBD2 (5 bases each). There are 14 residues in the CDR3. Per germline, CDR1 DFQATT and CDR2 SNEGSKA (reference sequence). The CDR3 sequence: CSKNGAPLTDTQYF. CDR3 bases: TGCAGCAAAAACGGGGCACCACTCACAGATACGCAGTATTTT.

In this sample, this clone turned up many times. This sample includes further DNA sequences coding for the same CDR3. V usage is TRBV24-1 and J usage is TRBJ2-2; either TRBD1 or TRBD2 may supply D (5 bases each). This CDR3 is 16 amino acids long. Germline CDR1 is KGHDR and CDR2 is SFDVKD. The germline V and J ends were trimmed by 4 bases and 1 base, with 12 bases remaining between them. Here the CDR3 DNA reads TGTGCCACCAGTGACCCCGGGACGGAGAACACCGGGGAGCTGTTTTTT. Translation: CATSDPGTENTGELFF.

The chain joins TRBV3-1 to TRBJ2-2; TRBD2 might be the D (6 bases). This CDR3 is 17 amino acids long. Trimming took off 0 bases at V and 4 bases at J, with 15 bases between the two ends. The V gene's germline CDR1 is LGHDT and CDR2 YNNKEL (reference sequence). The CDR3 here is CASSQDWGEAVTGELFF. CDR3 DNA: TGTGCCAGCAGCCAAGATTGGGGGGAGGCAGTCACCGGGGAGCTGTTTTTT.

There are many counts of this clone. For the CDR3, the DNA is TGCAGTGCTAGCAAAGGACAGGGGAATTCACCCCTCCACTTT. Residues: CSASKGQGNSPLHF. The V gene is TRBV20-1, the J gene TRBJ1-6; 9 bases are a match to TRBD1. After removal of 3 bases from V and 7 bases from J, the junction contained 4 bases not matched to a gene. The CDR3 covers 14 residues. Germline V gives CDR1 DFQATT, CDR2 SNEGSKA (reference sequence).

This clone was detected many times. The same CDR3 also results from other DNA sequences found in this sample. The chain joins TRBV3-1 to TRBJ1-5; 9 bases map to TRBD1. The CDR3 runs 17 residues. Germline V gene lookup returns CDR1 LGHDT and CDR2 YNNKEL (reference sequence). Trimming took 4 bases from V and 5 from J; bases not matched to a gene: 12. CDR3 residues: CASSPGTWTGEDQPQHF. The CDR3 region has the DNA TGTGCCAGCAGCCCGGGGACCTGGACAGGGGAAGATCAGCCCCAGCATTTT.

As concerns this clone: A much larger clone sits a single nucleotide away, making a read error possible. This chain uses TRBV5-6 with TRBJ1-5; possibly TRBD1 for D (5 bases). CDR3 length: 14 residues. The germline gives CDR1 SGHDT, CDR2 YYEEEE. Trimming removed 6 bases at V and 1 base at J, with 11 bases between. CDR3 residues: CASISGGSNQPQHF. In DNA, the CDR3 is TGTGCCAGCATCTCCGGGGGAAGCAATCAGCCCCAGCATTTT.

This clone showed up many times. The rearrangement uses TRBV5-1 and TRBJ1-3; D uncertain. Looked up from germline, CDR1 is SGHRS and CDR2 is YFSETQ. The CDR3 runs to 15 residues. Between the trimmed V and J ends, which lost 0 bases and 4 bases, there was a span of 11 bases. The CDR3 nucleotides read TGCGCCAGCAGCTTGGAGGGATCCATCGGAAACACCATATATTTT. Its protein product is CASSLEGSIGNTIYF. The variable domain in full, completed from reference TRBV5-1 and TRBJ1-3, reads KAGVTQTPRYLIKTRGQQVTLSCSPISGHRSVSWYQQTPGQGLQFLFEYFSETQRNKGNFPGRFSGRQFSNSRSEMNVSTLELGDSALYLCASSLEGSIGNTIYFGEGSWLTVV.

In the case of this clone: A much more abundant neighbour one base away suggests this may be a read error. The CDR3 DNA follows: TGTGCCAACAGTTACCCCGGGGGGTTTGCCCAGTACTTC. Translated: CANSYPGGFAQYF. The chain uses TRBV6-5 and TRBJ2-5; the match to TRBD2 covers 7 bases. This CDR3 has 13 amino acids. Germline CDR1 and CDR2: MNHEY and SVGAGI.

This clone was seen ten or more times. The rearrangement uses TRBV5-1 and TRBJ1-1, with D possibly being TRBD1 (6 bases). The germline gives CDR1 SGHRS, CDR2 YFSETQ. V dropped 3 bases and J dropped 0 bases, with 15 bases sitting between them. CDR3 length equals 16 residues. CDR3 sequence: CASSSTGSRMNTEAFF. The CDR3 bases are TGCGCCAGCAGCTCAACAGGGAGTCGAATGAACACTGAAGCTTTCTTT.

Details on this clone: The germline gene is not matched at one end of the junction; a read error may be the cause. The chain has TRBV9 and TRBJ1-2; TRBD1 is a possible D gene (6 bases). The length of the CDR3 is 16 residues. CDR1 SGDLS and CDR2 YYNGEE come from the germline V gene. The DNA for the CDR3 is TGTGCCGGCAGCGGGGGACATCCGGTGGAGTACTATGGCTACACCTTC. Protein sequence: CAGSGGHPVEYYGYTF.

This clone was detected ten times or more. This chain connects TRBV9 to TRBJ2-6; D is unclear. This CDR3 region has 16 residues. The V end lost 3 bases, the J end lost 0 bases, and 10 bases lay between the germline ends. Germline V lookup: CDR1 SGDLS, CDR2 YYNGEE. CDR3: CASSAAGYSGANVLTF. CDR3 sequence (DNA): TGTGCCAGCAGCGCGGCAGGATACTCTGGGGCCAACGTCCTGACTTTC.

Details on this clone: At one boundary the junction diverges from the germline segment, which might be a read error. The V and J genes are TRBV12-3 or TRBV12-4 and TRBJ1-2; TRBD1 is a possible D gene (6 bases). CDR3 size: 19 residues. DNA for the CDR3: TGTGCAAGCAGTTTGGCTGGGGGGCTTAGACACGGGGCAAACTATGGCTACACCTTC. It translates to CASSLAGGLRHGANYGYTF.

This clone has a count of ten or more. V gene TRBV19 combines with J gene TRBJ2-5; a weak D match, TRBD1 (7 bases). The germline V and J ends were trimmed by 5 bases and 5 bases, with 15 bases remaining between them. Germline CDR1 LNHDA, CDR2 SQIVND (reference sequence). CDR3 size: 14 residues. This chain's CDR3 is CASSRGAGGETQYF. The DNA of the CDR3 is TGTGCCAGTAGTCGAGGGGCAGGGGGGGAGACCCAGTACTTC.

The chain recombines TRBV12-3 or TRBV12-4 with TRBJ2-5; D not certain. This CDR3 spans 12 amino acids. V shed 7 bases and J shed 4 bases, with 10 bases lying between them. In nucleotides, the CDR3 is TGTGCCAGCACCCGGAGCCTAGAGACCCAGTACTTC. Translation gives CASTRSLETQYF.

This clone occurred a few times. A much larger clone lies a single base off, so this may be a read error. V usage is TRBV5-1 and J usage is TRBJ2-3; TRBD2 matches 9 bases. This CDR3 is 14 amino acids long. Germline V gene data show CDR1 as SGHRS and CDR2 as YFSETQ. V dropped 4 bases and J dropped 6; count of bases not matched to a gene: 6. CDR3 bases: TGCGCCAGCAGCGCGGGGACTAGCTTCGATACGCAGTATTTT. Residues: CASSAGTSFDTQYF.

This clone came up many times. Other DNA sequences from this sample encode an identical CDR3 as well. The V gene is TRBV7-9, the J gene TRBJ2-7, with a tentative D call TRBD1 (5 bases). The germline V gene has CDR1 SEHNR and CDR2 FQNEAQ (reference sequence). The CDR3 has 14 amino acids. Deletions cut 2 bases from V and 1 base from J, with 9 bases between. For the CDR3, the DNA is TGTGCCAGCAGCTTATCAGGGCGATCCTACGAGCAGTACGTC. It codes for CASSLSGRSYEQYV.

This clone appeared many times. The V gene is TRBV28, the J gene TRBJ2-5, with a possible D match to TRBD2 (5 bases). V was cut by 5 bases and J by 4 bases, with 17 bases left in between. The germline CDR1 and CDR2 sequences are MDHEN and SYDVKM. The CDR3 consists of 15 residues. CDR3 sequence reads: CASSALRVAGETQYF. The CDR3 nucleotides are TGTGCCAGCAGTGCCCTGAGGGTGGCCGGAGAGACCCAGTACTTC.

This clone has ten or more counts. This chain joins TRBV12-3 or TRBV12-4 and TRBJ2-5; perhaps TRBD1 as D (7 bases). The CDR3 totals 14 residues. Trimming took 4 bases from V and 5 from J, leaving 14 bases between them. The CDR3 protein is CASSSQGGRETQYF. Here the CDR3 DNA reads TGTGCCAGCAGTTCCCAGGGGGGCCGGGAGACCCAGTACTTC.

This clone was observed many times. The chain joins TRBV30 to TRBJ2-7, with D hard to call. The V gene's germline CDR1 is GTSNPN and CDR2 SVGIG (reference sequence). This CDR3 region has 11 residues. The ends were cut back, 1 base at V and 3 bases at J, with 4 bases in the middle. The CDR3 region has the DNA TGTGCCTGGAGTGATGGCTACGAGCAGTACTTC. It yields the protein CAWSDGYEQYF. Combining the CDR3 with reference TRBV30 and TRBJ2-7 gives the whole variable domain SQTIHQWPATLVQPVGSPLSLECTVEGTSNPNLYWYRQAAGRGLQLLFYSVGIGQISSEVPQNLSASRPQDRQFILSSKKLLLSDSGFYLCAWSDGYEQYFGPGTRLTVT.

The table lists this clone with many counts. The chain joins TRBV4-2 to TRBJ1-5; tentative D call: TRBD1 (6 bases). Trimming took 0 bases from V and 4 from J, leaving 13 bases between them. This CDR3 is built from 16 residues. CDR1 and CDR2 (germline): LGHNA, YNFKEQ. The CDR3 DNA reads TGTGCCAGCAGCCAAGAAAATGGGGACAAGAATCAGCCCCAGCATTTT. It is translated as CASSQENGDKNQPQHF.

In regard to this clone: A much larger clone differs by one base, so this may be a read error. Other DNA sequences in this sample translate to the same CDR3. The CDR3 sequence is CSVAGRMNTEAFF. CDR3 sequence (DNA): TGCAGCGTTGCCGGACGTATGAACACTGAAGCTTTCTTT. The chain couples TRBV29-1 to TRBJ1-1; no clear D gene. Germline CDR1 SQVTM, CDR2 ANQGSEA. The V gene lost 4 bases and the J gene lost 0 bases, with 9 bases spanning the gap. The CDR3 is 13 amino acids. The entire variable domain, with the rest obtained from reference TRBV29-1 and TRBJ1-1, is as follows: SAVISQKPSRDICQRGTSLTIQCQVDSQVTMMFWYRQQPGQSLTLIATANQGSEATYESGFVIDKFPISRPNLTFSTLTVSNMSPEDSSIYLCSVAGRMNTEAFFGQGTRLTVV.

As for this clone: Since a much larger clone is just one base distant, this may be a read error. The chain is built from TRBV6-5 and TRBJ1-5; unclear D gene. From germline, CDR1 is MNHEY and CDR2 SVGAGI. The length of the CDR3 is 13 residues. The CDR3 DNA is TGTGCCAGCAGTTACTCGGGAAATCAGACCCAGCATTTT. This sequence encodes CASSYSGNQTQHF.

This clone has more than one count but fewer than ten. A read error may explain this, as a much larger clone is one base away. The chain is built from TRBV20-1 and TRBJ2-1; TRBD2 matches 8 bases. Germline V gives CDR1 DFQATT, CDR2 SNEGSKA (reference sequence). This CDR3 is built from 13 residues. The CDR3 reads CIHVSGGFNEQFF. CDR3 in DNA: TGCATCCATGTAAGCGGGGGCTTCAATGAGCAGTTCTTC.